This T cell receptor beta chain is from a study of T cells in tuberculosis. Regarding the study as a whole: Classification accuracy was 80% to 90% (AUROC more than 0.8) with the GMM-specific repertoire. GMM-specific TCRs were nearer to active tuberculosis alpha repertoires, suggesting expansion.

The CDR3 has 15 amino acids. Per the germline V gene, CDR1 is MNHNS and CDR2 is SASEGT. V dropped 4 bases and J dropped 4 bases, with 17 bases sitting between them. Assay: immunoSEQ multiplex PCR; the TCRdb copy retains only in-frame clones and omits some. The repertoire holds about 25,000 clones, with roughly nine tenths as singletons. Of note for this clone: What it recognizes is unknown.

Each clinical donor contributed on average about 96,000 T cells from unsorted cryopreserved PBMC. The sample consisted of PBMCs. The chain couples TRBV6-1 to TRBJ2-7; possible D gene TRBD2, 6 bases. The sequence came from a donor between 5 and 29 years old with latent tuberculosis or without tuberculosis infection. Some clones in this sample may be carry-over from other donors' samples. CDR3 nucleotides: TGTGCCAGCAGTGTGGGGCTAGCGTCCGAATACGAGCAGTACTTC. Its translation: CASSVGLASEYEQYF.